A single sample is the source of the 3 T cell receptor beta chains below, sequenced in a study of T cell responses to AZD1222 COVID-19 vaccine (dated by TCRdb to about 2021). Receptors were amplified or captured by the immunoSEQ multiplex PCR assay. TCRdb holds this immuneACCESS table with in-frame rearrangements only. Some clones are missing; in checked studies, unresolved V genes explain under half, and the rest has no known cause. The sample table shows approximately 150,000 clones, and about nine tenths are seen once. The ten largest clones represent approximately 6.2% of the sample. The time point label, read with the paper, signifies: about 28 days (+/-7) after the second vaccine dose. The material was peripheral blood, obtained 28 days after the second AZD1222 dose. These receptors all come from an adult who received the AZD1222 COVID-19 vaccine.

The genes are TRBV5-1 and TRBJ2-7, with D unresolved. V was shortened by 7 bases and J by 6 bases, with 20 bases between the two germline ends. The CDR3 length is 14 residues. The germline gives CDR1 SGHRS, CDR2 YFSETQ. The CDR3 sequence: CASGVIGPLGEQYF. For the CDR3, the DNA is TGCGCCAGCGGCGTCATTGGGCCTTTGGGCGAGCAGTACTTC.

The chain has TRBV11-2 and TRBJ2-3; possibly TRBD2 for D (7 bases). Germline CDR1 SGHAT, CDR2 FQNNGV. This CDR3 region has 15 residues. V lost 5 bases and J 4 bases, leaving 16 bases between the germline ends. The CDR3 loop is CASSVYWGGADTQYF. In DNA, the CDR3 is TGTGCCAGCAGCGTATATTGGGGGGGCGCAGATACGCAGTATTTT.

The chain is built from TRBV9 and TRBJ1-6, with 7 nucleotides matching TRBD1. J lost 10 bases, V lost 4 bases, and 14 bases had no gene match. Germline CDR1 SGDLS, CDR2 YYNGEE. This CDR3 has 16 amino acids. CDR3 in DNA: TGTGCCAGCAGCTCTTCGACAGGGACCCTACGGTCACCCCTCCACTTT. Encoded protein: CASSSSTGTLRSPLHF.